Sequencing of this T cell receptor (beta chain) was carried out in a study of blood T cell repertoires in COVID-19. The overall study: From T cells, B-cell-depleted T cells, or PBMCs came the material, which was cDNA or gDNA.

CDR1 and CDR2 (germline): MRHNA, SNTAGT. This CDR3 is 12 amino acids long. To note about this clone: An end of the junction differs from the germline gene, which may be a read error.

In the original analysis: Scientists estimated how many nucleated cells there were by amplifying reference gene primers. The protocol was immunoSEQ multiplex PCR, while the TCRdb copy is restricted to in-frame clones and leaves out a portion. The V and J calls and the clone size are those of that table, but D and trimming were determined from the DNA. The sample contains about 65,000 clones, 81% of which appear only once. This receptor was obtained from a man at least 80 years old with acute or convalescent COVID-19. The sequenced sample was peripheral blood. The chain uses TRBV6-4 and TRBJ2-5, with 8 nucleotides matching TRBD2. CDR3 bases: TGTGCCACCAGTGAAAACGGGGGGGTCCAGTACTTC. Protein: CATSENGGVQYF.